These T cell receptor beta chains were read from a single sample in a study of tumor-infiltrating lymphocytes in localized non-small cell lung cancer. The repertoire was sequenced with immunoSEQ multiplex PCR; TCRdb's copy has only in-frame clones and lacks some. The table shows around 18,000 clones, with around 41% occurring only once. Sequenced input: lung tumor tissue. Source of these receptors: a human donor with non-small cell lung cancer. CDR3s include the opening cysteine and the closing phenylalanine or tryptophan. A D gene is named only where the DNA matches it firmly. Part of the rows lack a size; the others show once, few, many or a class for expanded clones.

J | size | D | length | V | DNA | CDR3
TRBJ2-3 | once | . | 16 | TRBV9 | TGTGCCAGCAGCGTAGGTGGCGGGGTAGGGGCAGATACGCAGTATTTT | CASSVGGGVGADTQYF
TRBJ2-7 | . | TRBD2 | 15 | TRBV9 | TGTGCCAGCAGCGCGGGAGGGTCCAGCTCCTACGAGCAGTACTTC | CASSAGGSSSYEQYF
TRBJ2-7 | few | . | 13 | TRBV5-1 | TGCGCCAGCAGCCCGGACTCCTCCTACGAGCAGTACTTC | CASSPDSSYEQYF
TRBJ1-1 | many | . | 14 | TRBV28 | TGTGCCAGCGGTTTTGCCGGGGGCGACCCTGAAGCTTTCTTT | CASGFAGGDPEAFF
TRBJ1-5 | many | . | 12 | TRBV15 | TGTGCCACCAGTTCCAGGTATCAGCCCCAGCATTTT | CATSSRYQPQHF
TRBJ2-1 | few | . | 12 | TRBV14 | TGTGCCAGCAGCCCTTCTGGCAATGAGCAGTTCTTC | CASSPSGNEQFF
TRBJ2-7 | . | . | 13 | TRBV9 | TGTGCCAGCAGCCTTACAGGGACCCACGAGCAGTACTTC | CASSLTGTHEQYF
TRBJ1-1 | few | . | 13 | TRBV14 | TGTGCCAGCAGCCAAGAGATGGGCCTCGAAGCTTTCTTT | CASSQEMGLEAFF
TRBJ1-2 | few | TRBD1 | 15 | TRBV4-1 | TGCGCCAGCAGCCAGGCGGGACAGGGGGCTTATGGCTACACCTTC | CASSQAGQGAYGYTF
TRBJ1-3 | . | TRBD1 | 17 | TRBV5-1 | TGCGCCAGCAGCGCACATACAGGGGCCAGGACTGGAAACACCATATATTTT | CASSAHTGARTGNTIYF
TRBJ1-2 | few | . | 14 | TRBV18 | TGTGCCAGCTCGCTCAGGGAAGGATCCTATGGCTACACCTTC | CASSLREGSYGYTF
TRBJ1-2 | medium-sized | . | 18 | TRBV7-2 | TGTGCCAGCAGCTTAGACAGGACCCGGGGCAATAAGGGCTATGGCTACACCTTC | CASSLDRTRGNKGYGYTF
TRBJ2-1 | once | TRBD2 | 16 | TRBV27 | TGTGCCAGCAGTTTAGCGGGGGGGCTAGGTTACAATGAGCAGTTCTTC | CASSLAGGLGYNEQFF
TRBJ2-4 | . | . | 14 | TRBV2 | TGTGCCAGCGCCCTAATGAGACAGGAAAACATTCAGTACTTC | CASALMRQENIQYF